This paragraph covers one TCR beta chain sequence. Its antigen remains unidentified. The CDR3 covers 13 residues. The ends were cut back, 8 bases at V and 8 bases at J, with 18 bases in the middle. Looked up from germline, CDR1 is LNHDA and CDR2 is SQIVND (reference sequence). This sample was taken from a study of T cells in localized non-small cell lung cancer. Study-level findings and limits: Longer overall survival was seen with higher T cell density measured in blood. The study found T cell clonality highest in uninvolved adjacent lung, above tumor.

This table comes from immunoSEQ multiplex PCR, and its TCRdb copy is limited to in-frame clones, with some not included. The data hold tens of thousands of clones, with around 82% observed a single time. This sequence originates from a male donor aged 60 or older with stage II squamous cell lung carcinoma. Here the sequenced sample was peripheral blood, taken before any cancer treatment. The gene calls are TRBV19 and TRBJ1-1; D is ambiguous. This CDR3 is CASSEDLNQEAFF. CDR3 DNA: TGTGCCAGTTCAGAGGATCTGAATCAAGAAGCTTTCTTT.